A single sample is the source of the 16 T cell receptor beta chains below, sequenced in a study of cytomegalovirus exposure and HLA in healthy donors (dated by TCRdb to the late 2010s). Libraries were built with the immunoSEQ multiplex PCR assay. The multiplex PCR relied on a mix of 60 forward primers for TCR Vbeta segments and 13 reverse primers for TCR Jbeta segments. The immuneACCESS repertoire file appears here via TCRdb, limited to in-frame rearrangements. These files lack a portion of the clones; in checked studies, under half of the deficit traces to unresolved V genes, and the cause of the others is not known. In all, the sample holds 150,000 to 200,000 clones, and about 80% of those were seen once. Almost 6.5% of the sample goes to the ten largest clones. What was sequenced was PBMCs. The receptor set was obtained from a man in his forties or fifties in good health and CMV-seropositive.

The CDR3 sequence: CASSGSLRLGEQFF. The DNA for the CDR3 is TGTGCCAGTAGTGGCAGTCTGCGGCTTGGTGAGCAGTTCTTC. V gene TRBV19 combines with J gene TRBJ2-1; no reliable D call. V lost 5 bases and J lost 9, with 17 bases in between. CDR3 size: 14 residues. The germline V gene encodes CDR1 LNHDA and CDR2 SQIVND (reference sequence).

V is TRBV5-1 and J is TRBJ2-1, with 10 bases lining up with TRBD2. The germline V gene encodes CDR1 SGHRS and CDR2 YFSETQ. The ends lost 0 bases at V and 9 bases at J; junction bases unmatched: 6. This CDR3 has 15 amino acids. CDR3 loop: CASSLGTSGLGEQFF. DNA of the CDR3: TGCGCCAGCAGCTTGGGGACTAGCGGATTGGGTGAGCAGTTCTTC. The complete variable domain, with remaining parts taken from reference TRBV5-1 and TRBJ2-1, reads KAGVTQTPRYLIKTRGQQVTLSCSPISGHRSVSWYQQTPGQGLQFLFEYFSETQRNKGNFPGRFSGRQFSNSRSEMNVSTLELGDSALYLCASSLGTSGLGEQFFGPGTRLTVL.

This clone was recorded once. The chain recombines TRBV7-8 with TRBJ1-1; 9 nucleotides match TRBD1. This CDR3 spans 16 amino acids. V lost 1 base to trimming and J lost 0 bases; unmatched junction nucleotides: 3. CDR1 and CDR2 (germline): SGHVS, FQNEAQ. This CDR3 reads CASSLGDRAVNTEAFF. In DNA, the CDR3 is TGTGCCAGCAGCTTAGGGGACAGGGCCGTGAACACTGAAGCTTTCTTT. Drawing the rest from reference TRBV7-8 and TRBJ1-1, the complete variable domain is GAGVSQSPRYKVAKRGQDVALRCDPISGHVSLFWYQQALGQGPEFLTYFQNEAQLDKSGLPSDRFFAERPEGSVSTLKIQRTQQEDSAVYLCASSLGDRAVNTEAFFGQGTRLTVV.

V is TRBV11-3 and J is TRBJ1-1, with D possibly being TRBD1 (5 bases). V shed 1 base and J shed 11 bases, with 14 bases lying between them. The CDR3 length is 13 residues. Germline loops: CDR1 SGHNT, CDR2 YENEEA. The DNA for the CDR3 is TGTGCCAGCAGCTTAGGGACTCGGGGGAAGGCTTTCTTT. This sequence encodes CASSLGTRGKAFF.

To note about this clone: One end of the junction does not line up with germline, which may come from a read error. The chain recombines TRBV6-1 with TRBJ2-5; 9 nucleotides line up with TRBD2. Per germline, CDR1 MNHNS and CDR2 SASEGT. The CDR3 extends over 15 amino acids. For the CDR3, the DNA is TGTGCCAGCAGTGGTAGCGGGAGCCGACAAGAGGCCCAGTACTTC. This gives the protein CASSGSGSRQEAQYF.

V gene TRBV7-9 combines with J gene TRBJ1-1, with TRBD1 as a possible D gene (6 bases). V dropped 5 bases and J dropped 4 bases, with 20 bases sitting between them. The length of the CDR3 is 16 residues. From germline, CDR1 is SEHNR and CDR2 FQNEAQ (reference sequence). CDR3 protein: CASSQLLDSLGTEAFF. CDR3 coding DNA: TGTGCCAGCAGCCAATTGCTGGACAGCCTCGGCACTGAAGCTTTCTTT. The variable domain in full, completed from reference TRBV7-9 and TRBJ1-1, reads DTGVSQNPRHKITKRGQNVTFRCDPISEHNRLYWYRQTLGQGPEFLTYFQNEAQLEKSRLLSDRFSAERPKGSFSTLEIQRTEQGDSAMYLCASSQLLDSLGTEAFFGQGTRLTVV.

This chain uses TRBV11-2 with TRBJ1-2; D unresolved. Germline V CDR1 and CDR2: SGHAT, FQNNGV. Trimming pared 6 bases from V and 8 bases from J, leaving 10 bases between. The CDR3 is 11 residues long. In nucleotides, the CDR3 is TGTGCCAGCAGGGGGAGCGGGGGCTACACCTTC. As protein: CASRGSGGYTF.

A remark on this clone: The junction departs from germline at one end; a sequencing error may be responsible. The gene calls are TRBV7-6 and TRBJ2-6; D is possibly TRBD1 (5 bases). This CDR3 is 16 amino acids long. Germline CDR1 reads SGHVS; CDR2 reads FNYEAQ. CDR3: CASSNQISSGANGLTF. The CDR3 nucleotides are TGTGCCAGCAGCAATCAAATAAGCTCTGGGGCCAACGGCCTGACTTTC.

The CDR3, as DNA: TGTGCCAGCAGCGTAGATACGGGGTATGGCTACACCTTC. Translation: CASSVDTGYGYTF. The chain is built from TRBV9 and TRBJ1-2; D is unresolved. V dropped 0 bases and J dropped 5 bases, with 8 bases sitting between them. The CDR3 runs 13 residues. Germline lookup yields CDR1 SGDLS and CDR2 YYNGEE. Supplemented by reference TRBV9 and TRBJ1-2, the full variable domain reads DSGVTQTPKHLITATGQRVTLRCSPRSGDLSVYWYQQSLDQGLQFLIQYYNGEERAKGNILERFSAQQFPDLHSELNLSSLELGDSALYFCASSVDTGYGYTFGSGTRLTVV.

This clone was counted once. V usage is TRBV11-1 and J usage is TRBJ2-1; 8 bases fit TRBD2. J gave up 7 bases and V 2 bases, and 10 bases lay outside the gene matches. This CDR3 is built from 16 residues. From germline, CDR1 is SGHAT and CDR2 FQDESV (reference sequence). CDR3 protein: CASSLPILAVGNEQFF. The CDR3 coding sequence is TGTGCCAGCAGCTTACCGATACTAGCGGTCGGGAATGAGCAGTTCTTC.

This clone turned up a few times. This chain uses TRBV5-4 with TRBJ2-3; TRBD2 might be the D (6 bases). Trimming pared 4 bases from V and 2 bases from J, leaving 20 bases between. This CDR3 is built from 17 residues. Germline V CDR1 and CDR2: SGHNT, YYREEE (reference sequence). The CDR3 nucleotides are TGTGCCAGCAGCACCCCTCTCACGGGAGCGGTCACAGATACGCAGTATTTT. It specifies CASSTPLTGAVTDTQYF.

The chain is built from TRBV18 and TRBJ2-6; weak D call: TRBD1 (5 bases). The V end lost 2 bases, the J end lost 3 bases, and 11 bases lay between the germline ends. Germline V gene lookup returns CDR1 KGHSH and CDR2 LQKENI. This CDR3 is 16 amino acids long. CDR3 loop: CASSPAQGGGANVLTF. Here the CDR3 DNA reads TGTGCCAGCTCACCAGCGCAGGGCGGTGGGGCCAACGTCCTGACTTTC.

The chain has TRBV11-2 and TRBJ2-5; D remains ambiguous. The germline gives CDR1 SGHAT, CDR2 FQNNGV. Trimming took off 0 bases at V and 1 base at J, with 21 bases between the two ends. The CDR3 is 19 residues long. The CDR3 DNA reads TGTGCCAGCAGCTTAGATTACTTTTTGACCTCCCGGAGCCAAGAGACCCAGTACTTC. It translates to CASSLDYFLTSRSQETQYF.

The V call is TRBV5-1, the J call TRBJ2-1; 10 bases line up with TRBD1. The V gene's germline CDR1 is SGHRS and CDR2 YFSETQ. CDR3 size: 15 residues. V lost 4 bases, J lost 8 bases, and 9 bases stayed unmatched. CDR3 coding DNA: TGCGCCAGCAGCCCCGGGACAGGGGTTTTCTATGAGCAGTTCTTC. Translated, it gives CASSPGTGVFYEQFF.

The V call is TRBV5-1, the J call TRBJ1-2, with 12 bases aligning to TRBD1. Germline assignment: CDR1 SGHRS and CDR2 YFSETQ. The V segment lost 4 bases and the J segment 3 bases; nucleotides outside the gene matches: 4. The CDR3 extends over 15 amino acids. The CDR3 reads CASSRGTGGYYGYTF. CDR3 DNA: TGCGCCAGCAGCCGCGGGACAGGGGGCTACTATGGCTACACCTTC. The variable domain in full, completed from reference TRBV5-1 and TRBJ1-2, reads KAGVTQTPRYLIKTRGQQVTLSCSPISGHRSVSWYQQTPGQGLQFLFEYFSETQRNKGNFPGRFSGRQFSNSRSEMNVSTLELGDSALYLCASSRGTGGYYGYTFGSGTRLTVV.

This chain connects TRBV18 to TRBJ2-1, with D hard to call. The CDR3 covers 14 residues. The V end lost 2 bases, the J end lost 9 bases, and 14 bases lay between the germline ends. The germline gives CDR1 KGHSH, CDR2 LQKENI. The CDR3 spells CASSPKITVGEQFF. The CDR3 region has the DNA TGTGCCAGCTCACCAAAGATCACAGTGGGTGAGCAGTTCTTC.